The 26 T cell receptor beta chains presented below share a single source sample, sequenced in a study of OX40 agonist ivuxolimab in advanced cancers. Some clones are missing from TCRdb's copy, which holds only in-frame ones; the method was immunoSEQ multiplex PCR. The sample consists of fewer than 85,000 clones, about four fifths of them appearing once. The sample was CD4+ or CD8+ T cells sorted from blood, taken in a trial of the OX40 agonist ivuxolimab. These receptor sequences come from an adult with an advanced solid tumor such as melanoma, head and neck, liver or kidney cancer.

The V gene is TRBV6-1, the J gene TRBJ1-2, with D possibly matching TRBD1 (5 bases). Trimming pared 11 bases from V and 5 bases from J, leaving 15 bases between. Germline CDR1 is MNHNS and CDR2 is SASEGT. This CDR3 has 12 residues. The CDR3 region has the DNA TGTGCCGCCCTGGGGGGGTCATATGGCTACACCTTC. Residues: CAALGGSYGYTF.

This rearrangement joins TRBV19 to TRBJ1-1; D may be TRBD1 (6 bases). The length of the CDR3 is 15 residues. Germline lookup yields CDR1 LNHDA and CDR2 SQIVND (reference sequence). V was clipped by 5 bases and J by 4 bases, with 17 bases between them. Here the CDR3 DNA reads TGTGCCAGTAGTCCATCGACAGGTCTGGGCACTGAAGCTTTCTTT. Its translation: CASSPSTGLGTEAFF. Combining the CDR3 with reference TRBV19 and TRBJ1-1 gives the whole variable domain DGGITQSPKYLFRKEGQNVTLSCEQNLNHDAMYWYRQDPGQGLRLIYYSQIVNDFQKGDIAEGYSVSREKKESFPLTVTSAQKNPTAFYLCASSPSTGLGTEAFFGQGTRLTVV.

The V and J genes are TRBV18 and TRBJ2-2; 11 bases match TRBD2. J gave up 7 bases and V 3 bases, and 7 bases lay outside the gene matches. Per the germline V gene, CDR1 is KGHSH and CDR2 is LQKENI. The CDR3 runs 16 residues. CDR3 coding DNA: TGTGCCAGCTCACCCTCTACCGGGACTAGCGGCGGGGAGCTGTTTTTT. Protein sequence: CASSPSTGTSGGELFF.

The V call is TRBV5-6, the J call TRBJ1-2, with D unclear. The germline V gene encodes CDR1 SGHDT and CDR2 YYEEEE. This CDR3 comprises 14 residues. Trimming left V 0 bases short and J 7 bases short, with 13 bases between. The CDR3 DNA reads as TGTGCCAGCAGCTTGGACGTACTCTGGTTTGGCTACACCTTC. Its protein product is CASSLDVLWFGYTF.

The J gene is TRBJ1-2, the V gene TRBV7-9, with D unresolved. Trimming shortened V by 1 base and J by 8 bases, and 11 bases separated the two germline ends. The CDR3 totals 13 residues. Germline V gives CDR1 SEHNR, CDR2 FQNEAQ (reference sequence). CDR3 in DNA: TGTGCCAGCAGCTTAGAAGCCTCCTGGGGCTACACCTTC. Translating gives CASSLEASWGYTF.

This chain connects TRBV13 to TRBJ2-5; TRBD2 aligns across 7 bases. The CDR3 is made up of 15 amino acids. CDR1 and CDR2 from the germline V gene are PRHDT and FYEKMQ (reference sequence). The trim removed 2 bases at V and 3 bases at J, leaving 6 bases unmatched. The CDR3 loop is CASSLYSSGKETQYF. In nucleotides, the CDR3 is TGTGCCAGCAGCTTATATTCGAGCGGGAAAGAGACCCAGTACTTC.

This chain connects TRBV5-6 to TRBJ2-6; no clear D gene. The V and J ends lost 2 bases and 3 bases respectively, with 18 bases between them. Per the germline V gene, CDR1 is SGHDT and CDR2 is YYEEEE. The CDR3 extends over 18 amino acids. The CDR3 coding sequence is TGTGCCAGCAGCTTTCAACAGTCGGGTATAGGTGGGGCCAACGTCCTGACTTTC. It codes for CASSFQQSGIGGANVLTF.

The CDR3 here is CASSEGRGRYQPQHF. In nucleotides, the CDR3 is TGTGCCAGCAGTGAGGGCAGGGGACGGTATCAGCCCCAGCATTTT. J is TRBJ1-5 and V is TRBV2; maybe TRBD1 (6 bases). The CDR3 contains 15 residues. Deletions cut 3 bases from V and 5 bases from J, with 14 bases between. Germline-derived CDR1 and CDR2 are SNHLY and FYNNEI.

The chain is built from TRBV28 and TRBJ2-5; D is uncertain. V dropped 8 bases and J dropped 4 bases, with 8 bases sitting between them. Germline V CDR1 and CDR2: MDHEN, SYDVKM. The CDR3 spans 11 residues. CDR3 DNA sequence: TGTGCCAGCCATTTAGGAGAGACCCAGTACTTC. It translates to CASHLGETQYF.

This clone was picked up a small number of times. The chain joins TRBV5-1 to TRBJ2-2, with 8 bases that match TRBD1. Germline CDR1 SGHRS, CDR2 YFSETQ. The CDR3 consists of 16 residues. V was clipped by 1 base and J by 1 base; unmatched bases: 3. As DNA, the CDR3 is TGCGCCAGCAGCTTGAATGGACAGGGGAACACCGGGGAGCTGTTTTTT. Translating gives CASSLNGQGNTGELFF.

The rearrangement joins TRBV6-1 to TRBJ2-7; D gene unclear. Germline V lookup: CDR1 MNHNS, CDR2 SASEGT. CDR3 length: 11 amino acids. Between the trimmed V and J ends, which lost 6 bases and 3 bases, there was a span of 6 bases. CDR3 sequence reads: CASREIYEQYF. CDR3 bases: TGTGCCAGCAGGGAGATCTACGAGCAGTACTTC.

This clone was counted a single time. The J gene is TRBJ1-3, the V gene TRBV7-8, with 7 bases aligning to TRBD1. The CDR3 length is 15 residues. Germline V gene lookup returns CDR1 SGHVS and CDR2 FQNEAQ. V trimming: 5 bases; J trimming: 0 bases; junction bases outside the gene matches: 4. The CDR3 DNA is TGTGCCAGCAGCCTAGACAGGGTCTCTGGAAACACCATATATTTT. This codes for CASSLDRVSGNTIYF.

This clone was recorded once. The rearrangement uses TRBV6-5 and TRBJ1-2; D remains unclear. With 0 bases removed from V and 2 bases from J, the gap between germline ends came to 7 bases. Germline V CDR1 and CDR2: MNHEY, SVGAGI. This CDR3 is 14 amino acids long. The CDR3 here is CASSYSAANYGYTF. In nucleotides, the CDR3 is TGTGCCAGCAGTTACTCGGCCGCGAACTATGGCTACACCTTC.

The V call is TRBV6-1, the J call TRBJ1-2; D unresolved. From germline, CDR1 is MNHNS and CDR2 SASEGT. With 8 bases removed from V and 4 bases from J, the gap between germline ends came to 17 bases. CDR3 size: 14 residues. CDR3 DNA: TGTGCCAGCGACGGGATGGCGTTTCCCTATGGCTACACCTTC. Protein: CASDGMAFPYGYTF.

The chain has TRBV5-8 and TRBJ1-5; D might be TRBD1 (5 bases). V dropped 1 base and J dropped 5 bases, with 16 bases sitting between them. This CDR3 region has 16 residues. CDR1 is SGHTS, CDR2 YDEGEE, per germline. CDR3: CASSLSGGADHQPQHF. CDR3 bases: TGTGCCAGCAGCTTGTCGGGGGGAGCCGATCATCAGCCCCAGCATTTT.

The V call is TRBV19, the J call TRBJ2-5; no definite D call. The J call may not be correct, given that the DNA end is closer to TRBJ2-7. The CDR3 runs 12 residues. Germline lookup yields CDR1 LNHDA and CDR2 SQIVND (reference sequence). CDR3 region: CASSVAGYEQYF. The DNA of the CDR3 is TGTGCCAGTAGTGTAGCAGGTTACGAGCAGTACTTC.

This clone has more than one count but fewer than ten. The rearrangement links TRBV9 to TRBJ2-2; D is perhaps TRBD1 (7 bases). Trimming left V 0 bases short and J 6 bases short, with 27 bases between. Per germline, CDR1 SGDLS and CDR2 YYNGEE. The CDR3 has 20 residues. The CDR3 DNA reads TGTGCCAGCAGCGTAGAGAGTCGCGGAGCCAGGGGGGCTGCGGCCGGGGAGCTGTTTTTT. Translated, it gives CASSVESRGARGAAAGELFF.

This chain links TRBV9 with TRBJ1-3; D gene uncertain. The length of the CDR3 is 16 residues. Germline V CDR1 and CDR2: SGDLS, YYNGEE. V was clipped by 3 bases and J by 0 bases, with 13 bases between them. CDR3 bases: TGTGCCAGCAGCGAGGGAGGTCCCCTCTCTGGAAACACCATATATTTT. This codes for CASSEGGPLSGNTIYF. Variable domain in full (rest from reference TRBV9 and TRBJ1-3): DSGVTQTPKHLITATGQRVTLRCSPRSGDLSVYWYQQSLDQGLQFLIQYYNGEERAKGNILERFSAQQFPDLHSELNLSSLELGDSALYFCASSEGGPLSGNTIYFGEGSWLTVV.

This chain links TRBV28 with TRBJ1-3, with D uncertain. Trimming removed 7 bases at V and 1 base at J, with 14 bases between. CDR1 MDHEN and CDR2 SYDVKM come from the germline V gene. The CDR3 has 15 amino acids. The CDR3 nucleotides are TGTGCCAGCACCATAAATCGGGGTTCTGGAAACACCATATATTTT. Protein sequence: CASTINRGSGNTIYF.

This chain connects TRBV28 to TRBJ1-6; 12 bases agree with TRBD1. Germline CDR1 and CDR2: MDHEN and SYDVKM. This CDR3 comprises 17 residues. V shed 4 bases and J 9 bases; nucleotides not matched to a gene: 10. DNA for the CDR3: TGTGCCAGCAGTTCGGGACAGGGGGCTTACTTGGGTTCACCCCTCCACTTT. It is translated as CASSSGQGAYLGSPLHF.

The chain employs TRBV2 and TRBJ2-1; 7 bases are a match to TRBD2. Germline values: CDR1 SNHLY, CDR2 FYNNEI. The CDR3 contains 10 residues. The CDR3 here is CSGGGNEQFF. Here the CDR3 DNA reads TGTTCGGGGGGTGGCAATGAGCAGTTCTTC.

V is TRBV2 and J is TRBJ1-1; 10 bases map to TRBD1. Germline V gene data show CDR1 as SNHLY and CDR2 as FYNNEI. CDR3 length: 16 residues. With V trimmed by 6 bases and J by 4 bases, 11 bases remained unmatched. The CDR3 coding sequence is TGTGCCAGCAGAAACACCGGGACAGGGGTCGGCACTGAAGCTTTCTTT. Translation gives CASRNTGTGVGTEAFF.

The chain employs TRBV5-1 and TRBJ2-5; the match to TRBD1 covers 7 bases. After removal of 3 bases from V and 5 bases from J, the junction contained 10 bases not matched to a gene. This CDR3 has 15 amino acids. The germline gives CDR1 SGHRS, CDR2 YFSETQ. CDR3 loop: CASSSGQLGRETQYF. DNA of the CDR3: TGCGCCAGCAGCTCGGGACAGTTAGGCCGGGAGACCCAGTACTTC. The full variable domain, its missing parts supplied by reference TRBV5-1 and TRBJ2-5, is KAGVTQTPRYLIKTRGQQVTLSCSPISGHRSVSWYQQTPGQGLQFLFEYFSETQRNKGNFPGRFSGRQFSNSRSEMNVSTLELGDSALYLCASSSGQLGRETQYFGPGTRLLVL.

This clone has a handful of counts. CDR3 residues: CASSLGTTGNYGYTF. CDR3 DNA sequence: TGCGCCAGCAGCTTGGGTACGACAGGGAACTATGGCTACACCTTC. The chain couples TRBV5-1 to TRBJ1-2, with 7 bases that match TRBD1. The V segment lost 0 bases and the J segment 2 bases; nucleotides outside the gene matches: 4. CDR1 is SGHRS, CDR2 YFSETQ, per germline. This CDR3 region has 15 residues.

This rearrangement joins TRBV7-6 to TRBJ1-4; 7 bases agree with TRBD1. Germline V gene data show CDR1 as SGHVS and CDR2 as FNYEAQ. CDR3 length: 15 residues. Trimming cost V 5 bases and J 8 bases; bases outside gene matches: 11. The DNA for the CDR3 is TGTGCCAGCAGCCTCTTCACAGGGGCAGGAGAAAAACTGTTTTTT. Amino acids: CASSLFTGAGEKLFF.

This rearrangement joins TRBV9 to TRBJ1-6; 9 bases align to TRBD1. Trimming removed 0 bases from V and 5 bases from J; junction bases left unmatched: 3. From germline, CDR1 is SGDLS and CDR2 YYNGEE. This CDR3 comprises 16 residues. This CDR3 is CASSVGGTGNNSPLHF. CDR3 DNA: TGTGCCAGCAGCGTAGGCGGGACAGGGAATAATTCACCCCTCCACTTT.